Presented here are 27 T cell receptor beta chains from one specimen sequenced in a study of blood T cells in healthy people across ages. A J-beta primer mix and a sample-barcoded 5' primer were used in a second PCR of about 7 to 12 cycles. TCRdb passed the 5' RACE reads through MiXCR, listing each CDR3 protein once. The data hold over 950,000 distinct CDR3 sequences, with around two fifths observed a single time. Sample: blood. The receptors here all came from a man in his late teens or twenties in good health.

The CDR3 DNA is TGCAGTGCTAGAGTGGTCAGGGAGAGGAATGAGCAGTACTTC. Its protein product is CSARVVRERNEQYF. This chain joins TRBV20-1 and TRBJ2-5, with D perhaps matching TRBD1 or TRBD2 (5 bases each). Trimming removed 1 base from V and 11 bases from J, with 20 bases in between. CDR1 is DFQATT, CDR2 SNEGSKA, per germline (reference sequence). This CDR3 has 14 residues.

A few counts support this clonotype. The chain combines TRBV27 with TRBJ2-7; TRBD2 matches 8 bases. The germline gives CDR1 MNHEY, CDR2 SMNVEV (reference sequence). There are 15 residues in the CDR3. The J segment lost 3 bases and the V segment lost 6 bases, leaving 10 bases of the junction unmatched. The DNA for the CDR3 is TGTGCCAGCAGAACCCCGGGGGGACTAGTCTACGAGCAGTACTTC. It specifies CASRTPGGLVYEQYF.

V usage is TRBV20-1 and J usage is TRBJ2-5, with 11 bases lining up with TRBD2. The germline gives CDR1 DFQATT, CDR2 SNEGSKA (reference sequence). The CDR3 loop spans 17 amino acids. With 4 bases clipped from V and 1 base from J, the junction kept 11 bases outside the gene matches. CDR3 DNA sequence: TGCAGTGCTATGCGCGTGCTACTAGCGGGGGCCCAAGAGACCCAGTACTTC. It specifies CSAMRVLLAGAQETQYF.

This clonotype was seen only once. The rearrangement links TRBV5-1 to TRBJ1-1; the match to TRBD1 covers 8 bases. V dropped 0 bases and J dropped 3; count of bases not matched to a gene: 4. Germline CDR1 SGHRS, CDR2 YFSETQ. The CDR3 sequence is 15 residues long. For the CDR3, the DNA is TGCGCCAGCAGCTTGGCGGGACAGGTCGACACTGAAGCTTTCTTT. This encodes CASSLAGQVDTEAFF.

This clonotype occurred a few times. The chain uses TRBV5-1 and TRBJ2-1; D unresolved. Deletions cut 3 bases from V and 6 bases from J, with 10 bases between. This CDR3 has 13 amino acids. Germline V CDR1 and CDR2: SGHRS, YFSETQ. CDR3 protein: CASSSAEFNEQFF. Here the CDR3 DNA reads TGCGCCAGCAGCTCCGCAGAATTCAATGAGCAGTTCTTC.

The chain carries TRBV3-1 and TRBJ2-7; D gene ambiguous. The germline V and J ends were trimmed by 0 bases and 3 bases, with 3 bases remaining between them. This CDR3 spans 12 amino acids. Germline-derived CDR1 and CDR2 are LGHDT and YNNKEL (reference sequence). CDR3 amino acids: CASSQDFYEQYF. CDR3 DNA: TGTGCCAGCAGCCAAGACTTCTACGAGCAGTACTTC.

V usage is TRBV7-2 and J usage is TRBJ2-3; no firm D call. Germline loops: CDR1 SGHTA, CDR2 FQGNSA. V lost 1 base to trimming and J lost 4 bases, with 9 bases between them. The CDR3 totals 14 residues. The CDR3 region has the DNA TGTGCCAGCAGCTTAGGTTCTCCGGCAGATACGCAGTATTTT. This codes for CASSLGSPADTQYF.

The chain combines TRBV20-1 with TRBJ1-6, with unresolved D. This CDR3 spans 14 amino acids. From germline, CDR1 is DFQATT and CDR2 SNEGSKA (reference sequence). V dropped 0 bases and J dropped 9 bases, with 12 bases sitting between them. DNA of the CDR3: TGCAGTGCTAGAGAGGAGGGATTGGTTTCACCCCTCCACTTT. Translating gives CSAREEGLVSPLHF.

In DNA form, the CDR3 reads TGTGCCACCAGTGATCCCGTCGGACGGGGAAATGAGCAGTTCTTC. This codes for CATSDPVGRGNEQFF. This chain connects TRBV24-1 to TRBJ2-1; D possibly corresponds to TRBD2 (5 bases). Per germline, CDR1 KGHDR and CDR2 SFDVKD. V lost 3 bases, J lost 7 bases, and 15 bases lay in between. The CDR3 extends over 15 amino acids.

J is TRBJ2-2 and V is TRBV7-2, with 7 bases fitting TRBD1. V lost 5 bases to trimming and J lost 5 bases; unmatched junction nucleotides: 17. CDR1 is SGHTA, CDR2 FQGNSA, per germline. This CDR3 region has 18 residues. CDR3 sequence (DNA): TGTGCCAGCAGCCCCCGAGCTGTCAGACAGGGAAGAACCGGGGAGCTGTTTTTT. It is translated as CASSPRAVRQGRTGELFF.

The V gene is TRBV12-3 or TRBV12-4, the J gene TRBJ1-4, with TRBD1 matching over 8 bases. The CDR3 has 15 amino acids. V shed 3 bases and J 3 bases; nucleotides not matched to a gene: 3. CDR3 DNA sequence: TGTGCCAGCAGTTTTATGGGACAGGCTAATGAAAAACTGTTTTTT. This codes for CASSFMGQANEKLFF.

This clonotype was picked up a small number of times. The chain links TRBV28 to TRBJ1-4; TRBD1 is a possible D gene (5 bases). CDR1 is MDHEN and CDR2 is SYDVKM in the germline V gene. CDR3 length: 14 residues. V was trimmed by 8 bases and J by 5 bases, leaving 15 bases between them. The CDR3, as DNA: TGTGCCAGCCAACTCACGGGGGTAAATGAAAAACTGTTTTTT. Translating it yields CASQLTGVNEKLFF.

The table lists this clonotype with a few counts. The chain recombines TRBV30 with TRBJ2-7; D ambiguous. Deletions cut 5 bases from V and 5 bases from J, with 10 bases between. CDR1 is GTSNPN and CDR2 is SVGIG in the germline V gene (reference sequence). This CDR3 comprises 11 residues. This CDR3 is CAWAEPNEQYF. The CDR3 region has the DNA TGTGCCTGGGCTGAACCTAACGAGCAGTACTTC. The full variable domain, its missing parts supplied by reference TRBV30 and TRBJ2-7, is SQTIHQWPATLVQPVGSPLSLECTVEGTSNPNLYWYRQAAGRGLQLLFYSVGIGQISSEVPQNLSASRPQDRQFILSSKKLLLSDSGFYLCAWAEPNEQYFGPGTRLTVT.

This rearrangement joins TRBV21-1 to TRBJ2-1. TRBV21-1 is given as a pseudogene. This CDR3 is 14 amino acids long. This CDR3 is CASPTPSSYNEQFF. The CDR3 coding sequence is TGTGCCAGCCCTACACCGAGCTCCTACAATGAGCAGTTCTTC.

This chain connects TRBV5-1 to TRBJ1-3; 8 nucleotides agree with TRBD1. The CDR3 length is 16 residues. Losses at the gene ends were 0 bases for V and 0 bases for J; bases not matched to a gene: 2. In germline, CDR1 is SGHRS, CDR2 YFSETQ. The CDR3: CASSLGQGTSGNTIYF. CDR3 nucleotide sequence: TGCGCCAGCAGCTTGGGACAGGGGACCTCTGGAAACACCATATATTTT.

V and J are TRBV20-1 and TRBJ1-2; 9 bases agree with TRBD1. V shed 5 bases and J 7 bases; nucleotides not matched to a gene: 5. Germline CDR1 reads DFQATT; CDR2 reads SNEGSKA (reference sequence). This CDR3 contains 12 residues. In nucleotides, the CDR3 is TGCAGTGCTCCGGGACAGGGCTTTGGCTACACCTTC. Encoded protein: CSAPGQGFGYTF.

The chain joins TRBV6-6 to TRBJ2-3, with D perhaps TRBD2 (6 bases). The CDR3 consists of 15 residues. The V end was cut by 6 bases, the J end by 0 bases, with 13 bases between. Germline values: CDR1 MNHNY, CDR2 SVGAGI (reference sequence). In DNA, the CDR3 is TGTGCCAGCAGCCCCGCGGGGATTAGCACAGATACGCAGTATTTT. Protein sequence: CASSPAGISTDTQYF.

The rearrangement links TRBV6-6 to TRBJ1-5, with 7 bases aligning to TRBD1. Trimming at V came to 6 bases and at J to 5 bases, leaving 10 bases not matched to a gene. Germline loops: CDR1 MNHNY, CDR2 SVGAGI (reference sequence). This CDR3 has 15 residues. The CDR3 spells CASRPPGDSHQPQHF. For the CDR3, the DNA is TGTGCCAGCAGGCCTCCGGGGGACAGTCATCAGCCCCAGCATTTT.

The chain has TRBV7-8 and TRBJ2-1, with D tentatively TRBD2 (6 bases). V was trimmed by 2 bases and J by 8 bases, leaving 16 bases between them. Germline V gene data show CDR1 as SGHVS and CDR2 as FQNEAQ. This CDR3 has 15 amino acids. CDR3 in DNA: TGTGCCAGCAGCTTAAATCCCGCTAGCGTCGATGAGCAGTTCTTC. It codes for CASSLNPASVDEQFF. The complete variable domain, with remaining parts taken from reference TRBV7-8 and TRBJ2-1, reads GAGVSQSPRYKVAKRGQDVALRCDPISGHVSLFWYQQALGQGPEFLTYFQNEAQLDKSGLPSDRFFAERPEGSVSTLKIQRTQQEDSAVYLCASSLNPASVDEQFFGPGTRLTVL.

The rearrangement uses TRBV16 and TRBJ1-4; unclear D gene. Trimming pared 0 bases from V and 9 bases from J, leaving 11 bases between. This CDR3 spans 14 amino acids. Germline V CDR1 and CDR2: KGHSY, FQNENV. CDR3 DNA: TGTGCCAGCAGCCAATCGGACCCCGGCCAAAAACTGTTTTTT. This gives the protein CASSQSDPGQKLFF.

This chain joins TRBV27 and TRBJ1-4; the D is unclear. Per the germline V gene, CDR1 is MNHEY and CDR2 is SMNVEV (reference sequence). The CDR3 is made up of 13 amino acids. Between the trimmed V and J ends, which lost 8 bases and 0 bases, there was a span of 7 bases. The CDR3, as DNA: TGTGCCAGCGGGCCACCAACTAATGAAAAACTGTTTTTT. Its translation: CASGPPTNEKLFF.

This sequence joins TRBV6-6 and TRBJ1-6; no firm D call. Looked up from germline, CDR1 is MNHNY and CDR2 is SVGAGI (reference sequence). Trimming shortened V by 5 bases and J by 0 bases, and 11 bases separated the two germline ends. The CDR3 length is 16 residues. The CDR3 reads CASSAAPSSYNSPLHF. Here the CDR3 DNA reads TGTGCCAGCAGTGCAGCCCCCAGCTCCTATAATTCACCCCTCCACTTT.

The rearrangement joins TRBV20-1 to TRBJ1-2; 9 bases agree with TRBD1. The germline CDR1 and CDR2 sequences are DFQATT and SNEGSKA (reference sequence). CDR3 length: 15 residues. Trimming cost V 1 base and J 3 bases; bases outside gene matches: 6. CDR3 amino acids: CSARGPTGGDYGYTF. The CDR3, as DNA: TGCAGTGCTAGAGGACCGACAGGGGGGGACTATGGCTACACCTTC.

In this sample, this clonotype turned up a few times. The V call is TRBV7-9, the J call TRBJ1-5; D ambiguous. Germline-derived CDR1 and CDR2 are SEHNR and FQNEAQ (reference sequence). V was shortened by 1 base and J by 7 bases, with 8 bases between the two germline ends. This CDR3 contains 13 residues. CDR3 residues: CASSLEVQQPQHF. The DNA for the CDR3 is TGTGCCAGCAGCTTAGAGGTCCAGCAGCCCCAGCATTTT.

About this clonotype: This may come from a read error, since a much larger clone is one base off. The chain couples TRBV9 to TRBJ2-1; D tentatively reads TRBD1 or TRBD2 (5 bases each). CDR1 is SGDLS, CDR2 YYNGEE, per germline. The CDR3 consists of 14 residues. CDR3 nucleotides: TGTGCCAGCAGCGTAGTGGGGACGCCCAATGAGCGGTTCTTC. This encodes CASSVVGTPNERFF.

The genes are TRBV6-1 and TRBJ2-5; 7 positions agree with TRBD1. J was trimmed by 11 bases and V by 7 bases; bases with no gene match: 13. CDR1 MNHNS and CDR2 SASEGT come from the germline V gene. The length of the CDR3 is 13 residues. CDR3 DNA: TGTGCCAGCAACAGGGGCACCTACAATGGGCAGTACTTC. Protein sequence: CASNRGTYNGQYF.

The V gene is TRBV7-2, the J gene TRBJ2-3, with 9 bases fitting TRBD1. The CDR3 is 16 residues long. V was clipped by 5 bases and J by 2 bases; unmatched bases: 8. Germline V gene data show CDR1 as SGHTA and CDR2 as FQGNSA. CDR3 in amino acids: CASSPGQGFNTDTQYF. CDR3 nucleotides: TGTGCCAGCAGCCCGGGACAGGGCTTCAACACAGATACGCAGTATTTT.